Following are 23 T cell receptor beta chains from one sample sequenced in a study of CD8 T cells in ankylosing spondylitis. TCRdb re-analysed the 5' RACE reads in MiXCR, keeping a single row per CDR3 protein. The data contain under 250,000 distinct CDR3 sequences, roughly 8.2% of them singletons. The sequenced material came from blood, either unsorted or a sorted T cell fraction (not recorded which). The receptors come from a female donor with ankylosing spondylitis or in good health (not recorded which).

This clonotype has a count of ten or more. The CDR3 sequence: CASSQEPGTDTQYF. The CDR3, as DNA: TGCGCCAGCAGCCAAGAACCCGGCACAGATACGCAGTATTTT. This chain connects TRBV4-1 to TRBJ2-3, with unresolved D. The CDR3 is 14 amino acids. Germline-derived CDR1 and CDR2 are MGHRA and YSYEKL. Deletions cut 0 bases from V and 1 base from J, with 5 bases between.

The table lists this clonotype with a count of one. Just one base apart from a much larger clone, this may be a read error. The V and J genes are TRBV7-9 and TRBJ1-1; D uncertain. CDR1 is SEHNR and CDR2 is FQNEAQ in the germline V gene (reference sequence). The CDR3 loop spans 12 amino acids. V lost 6 bases, J lost 1 base, and 6 bases lay in between. The CDR3 loop reads CASRRPNTEAFF. The CDR3 DNA sequence: TGTGCCAGCAGACGGCCGAACACTGAAGCTTTCTTT.

This clonotype was counted at least ten times. The chain has TRBV19 and TRBJ1-1; TRBD1 might be the D (5 bases). V lost 2 bases, J lost 1 base, and 5 bases lay in between. CDR1 LNHDA and CDR2 SQIVND come from the germline V gene (reference sequence). The CDR3 has 13 residues. The CDR3 DNA sequence: TGTGCCAGTAGTATAAGGGGGAACACTGAAGCTTTCTTT. Its protein is CASSIRGNTEAFF.

This clonotype was counted many times. V and J are TRBV6-6 and TRBJ2-7, with unresolved D. This CDR3 has 13 residues. Trimming took off 0 bases at V and 5 bases at J, with 8 bases between the two ends. CDR1 MNHNY and CDR2 SVGAGI come from the germline V gene (reference sequence). In nucleotides, the CDR3 is TGTGCCAGCAGTTACTCTCAGGTCCACGAGCAGTACTTC. Translating it yields CASSYSQVHEQYF.

The chain recombines TRBV6-2 or TRBV6-3 with TRBJ2-2; no definite D call. Germline-derived CDR1 and CDR2 are MNHEY and SVGEGT. The V end lost 3 bases, the J end lost 8 bases, and 7 bases lay between the germline ends. The CDR3 extends over 12 amino acids. The CDR3 reads CASSYGVGELFF. The DNA of the CDR3 is TGTGCCAGCAGTTATGGGGTTGGGGAGCTGTTTTTT.

This clonotype showed up many times. The rearrangement joins TRBV3-1 to TRBJ1-2, with a possible D match to TRBD1 (6 bases). This CDR3 contains 15 residues. CDR1 is LGHDT, CDR2 YNNKEL, per germline (reference sequence). V lost 5 bases and J 2 bases, leaving 15 bases between the germline ends. The CDR3 DNA is TGTGCCAGCAGCATCTACCAGGGGCTGAACTATGGCTACACCTTC. Translating gives CASSIYQGLNYGYTF.

The gene calls are TRBV7-2 and TRBJ1-1, with D tentatively TRBD1 (6 bases). The length of the CDR3 is 14 residues. V lost 5 bases, J lost 5 bases, and 15 bases lay in between. Germline V gene data show CDR1 as SGHTA and CDR2 as FQGNSA. The CDR3 DNA is TGTGCCAGCAGCATCAGGGGACGGGGGACTGAAGCTTTCTTT. The encoded protein is CASSIRGRGTEAFF.

This clonotype was found many times. The genes are TRBV11-2 and TRBJ2-4; 8 nucleotides align to TRBD2. Germline-derived CDR1 and CDR2 are SGHAT and FQNNGV. CDR3 length: 18 amino acids. Losses at the gene ends were 5 bases for V and 3 bases for J; bases not matched to a gene: 15. In DNA form, the CDR3 reads TGTGCCAGCAGCCTCCGGCCTCCCGGGGGGGCAGGCAAAAACATTCAGTACTTC. Translating it yields CASSLRPPGGAGKNIQYF.

This clonotype was seen repeatedly, ten times or more. The rearrangement links TRBV4-2 to TRBJ1-2; perhaps TRBD1 as D (5 bases). In germline, CDR1 is LGHNA, CDR2 YNFKEQ. The ends were cut back, 2 bases at V and 0 bases at J, with 10 bases in the middle. The length of the CDR3 is 15 residues. In nucleotides, the CDR3 is TGTGCCAGCAGCCAACGCCAGGGATCTAACTATGGCTACACCTTC. Translated: CASSQRQGSNYGYTF.

There are a few counts of this clonotype. This chain links TRBV5-1 with TRBJ2-1; 13 nucleotides line up with TRBD2. The trim removed 1 base at V and 5 bases at J, leaving 15 bases unmatched. CDR1 SGHRS and CDR2 YFSETQ come from the germline V gene. The CDR3 has 20 residues. Here the CDR3 reads CASSLPLFRLAGGRNNEQFF. As DNA, the CDR3 is TGCGCCAGCAGCTTGCCCCTCTTTAGACTAGCGGGGGGCCGCAACAATGAGCAGTTCTTC.

This clonotype has ten or more counts. The germline gene is not matched at one end of the junction; a read error may be the cause. The V call is TRBV7-7, the J call TRBJ2-3, with D possibly being TRBD2 (6 bases). The CDR3 is 13 amino acids. CDR1 and CDR2 (germline): SSHAT, FNYEAQ (reference sequence). The CDR3 protein is CASSPDYADTQYF. Here the CDR3 DNA reads TGTGCTAGCAGCCCGGACTATGCGGATACGCAGTATTTT.

In its sample, this clonotype was seen many times. CDR3 sequence reads: CASSLRYPYEQYF. The DNA of the CDR3 is TGTGCCAGCAGCTTAAGGTACCCCTACGAGCAGTACTTC. V and J are TRBV7-2 and TRBJ2-7, with D hard to call. This CDR3 is built from 13 residues. The V end lost 2 bases, the J end lost 2 bases, and 7 bases lay between the germline ends. CDR1 and CDR2 (germline): SGHTA, FQGNSA.

In this sample, this clonotype turned up many times. J is TRBJ2-5 and V is TRBV6-6; D remains unclear. This CDR3 region has 12 residues. Germline V gene sequence: CDR1 MNHNY, CDR2 SVGAGI (reference sequence). Trimming removed 2 bases from V and 5 bases from J, with 6 bases in between. In DNA form, the CDR3 reads TGTGCCAGCAGTTACATGGGGGAGACCCAGTACTTC. Amino acids: CASSYMGETQYF.

This clonotype showed up many times. V is TRBV5-1 and J is TRBJ2-1; 11 bases line up with TRBD2. This CDR3 contains 18 residues. Germline V lookup: CDR1 SGHRS, CDR2 YFSETQ. V shed 2 bases, J shed 4 bases, and the junction held 11 bases outside the gene matches. CDR3 sequence reads: CASSFTRLAGTPYNEQFF. The CDR3 DNA reads TGCGCCAGCAGCTTTACCAGACTAGCGGGAACCCCTTACAATGAGCAGTTCTTC.

The sample holds many counts of this clonotype. V usage is TRBV12-3 or TRBV12-4 and J usage is TRBJ2-2; D is perhaps TRBD2 (6 bases). This CDR3 is 16 amino acids long. Deletions cut 6 bases from V and 8 bases from J, with 22 bases between. In nucleotides, the CDR3 is TGTGCCAGCAGCCTGGGCCCCGGGAGACGAACGGGGGAGCTGTTTTTT. It translates to CASSLGPGRRTGELFF.

This clonotype came up many times. The chain joins TRBV20-1 to TRBJ1-1; 7 nucleotides match TRBD1. In germline, CDR1 is DFQATT, CDR2 SNEGSKA (reference sequence). V was pared by 8 bases and J by 3 bases, with 3 bases of the junction left unmatched. This CDR3 has 11 residues. DNA of the CDR3: TGCAGTTCTCAGGGGGACACTGAAGCTTTCTTT. Translation: CSSQGDTEAFF.

This clonotype came up many times. The rearrangement links TRBV7-2 to TRBJ2-4; D is perhaps TRBD1 (6 bases). Germline CDR1 is SGHTA and CDR2 is FQGNSA. V was pared by 5 bases and J by 7 bases, with 12 bases between. The CDR3 extends over 13 amino acids. CDR3 nucleotides: TGTGCCAGCAGCCGGGACACTGGGAACATTCAGTACTTC. Translated, it gives CASSRDTGNIQYF.

This clonotype was seen repeatedly, ten times or more. The chain carries TRBV5-1 and TRBJ2-5; D perhaps matches TRBD1 (5 bases). Germline-derived CDR1 and CDR2 are SGHRS and YFSETQ. The CDR3 is 14 amino acids. The V gene lost 2 bases and the J gene lost 5 bases, with 13 bases spanning the gap. The CDR3 coding sequence is TGCGCCAGCAGCTTCACTCAGGGAAGCGAGACCCAGTACTTC. Translation: CASSFTQGSETQYF. The full variable domain, with the rest looked up from reference TRBV5-1 and TRBJ2-5, is KAGVTQTPRYLIKTRGQQVTLSCSPISGHRSVSWYQQTPGQGLQFLFEYFSETQRNKGNFPGRFSGRQFSNSRSEMNVSTLELGDSALYLCASSFTQGSETQYFGPGTRLLVL.

This clonotype showed up many times. The chain uses TRBV10-3 and TRBJ1-2, with D perhaps TRBD1 (5 bases). V lost 5 bases to trimming and J lost 4 bases, with 11 bases between them. The CDR3 runs to 13 residues. CDR1 is ENHRY and CDR2 is SYGVKD in the germline V gene. The CDR3 sequence is CAISKSGGYGYTF. In nucleotides, the CDR3 is TGTGCCATCAGTAAGAGTGGGGGCTATGGCTACACCTTC.

This clonotype was counted ten times or more. The chain couples TRBV6-2 or TRBV6-3 to TRBJ1-1; 7 nucleotides agree with TRBD1. The V and J ends lost 4 bases and 10 bases, in that order; junction bases with no gene match: 3. The germline CDR1 and CDR2 sequences are MNHEY and SVGEGT. This CDR3 has 11 amino acids. CDR3 DNA sequence: TGTGCCAGCAGTTTGACAGGGCCAGCTTTCTTT. This sequence encodes CASSLTGPAFF.

CDR3 bases: TGTGCCAGCAGCTCGACAGGGGGCGCGGGCACCGGGGAGCTGTTTTTT. Translation gives CASSSTGGAGTGELFF. This rearrangement joins TRBV7-3 to TRBJ2-2, with TRBD1 matching over 10 bases. The germline gives CDR1 SGHTA, CDR2 FQGTGA. The CDR3 runs 16 residues. V was pared by 4 bases and J by 4 bases, with 6 bases of the junction left unmatched.

Ten or more counts support this clonotype. CDR3 nucleotides: TGCAGTTCAGGGGGAGAGCTGAACACTGAAGCTTTCTTT. Translated, it gives CSSGGELNTEAFF. The genes are TRBV20-1 and TRBJ1-1; 7 bases align to TRBD1. This CDR3 is 13 amino acids long. Germline lookup yields CDR1 DFQATT and CDR2 SNEGSKA (reference sequence). The V gene end was trimmed by 8 bases and the J gene end by 0 bases; junction bases not matched to a gene: 6.

This clonotype appeared a few times. The chain is built from TRBV29-1 and TRBJ2-1, with D possibly matching TRBD2 (5 bases). V lost 3 bases, J lost 8 bases, and 14 bases lay in between. From germline, CDR1 is SQVTM and CDR2 ANQGSEA. CDR3 length equals 13 residues. The CDR3 is CSVEWGVGDEQFF. In DNA, the CDR3 is TGCAGCGTTGAGTGGGGAGTTGGGGATGAGCAGTTCTTC.